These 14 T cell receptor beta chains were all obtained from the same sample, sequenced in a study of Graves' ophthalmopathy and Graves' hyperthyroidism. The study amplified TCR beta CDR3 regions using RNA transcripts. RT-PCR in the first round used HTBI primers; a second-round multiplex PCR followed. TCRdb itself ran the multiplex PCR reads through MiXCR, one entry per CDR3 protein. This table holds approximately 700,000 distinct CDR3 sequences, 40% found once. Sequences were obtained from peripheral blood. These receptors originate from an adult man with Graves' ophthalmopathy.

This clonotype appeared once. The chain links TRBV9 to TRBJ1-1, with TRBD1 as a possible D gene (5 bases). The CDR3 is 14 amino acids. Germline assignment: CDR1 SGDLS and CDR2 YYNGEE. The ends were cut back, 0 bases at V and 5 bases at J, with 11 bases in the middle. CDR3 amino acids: CASSVDTGMTEAFF. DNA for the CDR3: TGTGCCAGCAGCGTAGACACAGGTATGACTGAAGCTTTCTTT.

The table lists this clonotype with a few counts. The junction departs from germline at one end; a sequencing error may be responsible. CDR3 loop: CASSGDNVLTF. Here the CDR3 DNA reads TGTGCCAGCAGTGGGGACAACGTCCTGACTTTC. The chain combines TRBV2 with TRBJ2-6; no clear D. CDR3 length equals 11 residues. From germline, CDR1 is SNHLY and CDR2 FYNNEI.

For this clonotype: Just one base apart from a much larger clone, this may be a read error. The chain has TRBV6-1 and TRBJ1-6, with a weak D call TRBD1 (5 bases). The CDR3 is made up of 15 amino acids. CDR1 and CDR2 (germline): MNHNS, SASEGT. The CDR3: CASNEFGGPNSPLHF. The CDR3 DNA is TGTGCCAGCAATGAATTTGGGGGACCCAATTCACCCCTCCACTTT.

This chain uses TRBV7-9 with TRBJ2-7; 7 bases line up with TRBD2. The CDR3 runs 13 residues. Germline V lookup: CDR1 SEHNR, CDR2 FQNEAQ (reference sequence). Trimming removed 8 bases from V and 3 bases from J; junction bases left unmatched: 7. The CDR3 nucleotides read TGTGCCAGCCGGCGGGAGATAATCTACGAGCAGTACTTC. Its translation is CASRREIIYEQYF.

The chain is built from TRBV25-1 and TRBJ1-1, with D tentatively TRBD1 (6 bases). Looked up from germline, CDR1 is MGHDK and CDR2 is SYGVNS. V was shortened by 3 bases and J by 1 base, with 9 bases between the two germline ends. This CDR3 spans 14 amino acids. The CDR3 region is CASSDNRENTEAFF. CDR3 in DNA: TGTGCCAGCAGTGACAACAGGGAGAACACTGAAGCTTTCTTT.

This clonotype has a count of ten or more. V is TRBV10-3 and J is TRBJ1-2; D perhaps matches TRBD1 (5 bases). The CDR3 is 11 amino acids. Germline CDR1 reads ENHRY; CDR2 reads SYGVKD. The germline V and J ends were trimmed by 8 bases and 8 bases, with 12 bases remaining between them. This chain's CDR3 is CAISGGEGYTF. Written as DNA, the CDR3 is TGTGCCATCTCCGGGGGAGAGGGCTACACCTTC.

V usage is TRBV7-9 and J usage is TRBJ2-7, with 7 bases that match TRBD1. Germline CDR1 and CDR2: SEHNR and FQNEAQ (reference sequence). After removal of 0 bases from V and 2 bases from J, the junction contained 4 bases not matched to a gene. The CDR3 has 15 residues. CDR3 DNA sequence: TGTGCCAGCAGCTTAGCCACAGGGGCCACCTACGAGCAGTACTTC. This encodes CASSLATGATYEQYF.

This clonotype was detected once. The CDR3 DNA is TGTGCCAGCAGCGACAGGGGGTCTGGAAACACCATATATTTT. Amino acids: CASSDRGSGNTIYF. V is TRBV12-3 or TRBV12-4 and J is TRBJ1-3; TRBD1 matches 9 bases. The CDR3 covers 14 residues. V lost 6 bases to trimming and J lost 1 base; unmatched junction nucleotides: 1.

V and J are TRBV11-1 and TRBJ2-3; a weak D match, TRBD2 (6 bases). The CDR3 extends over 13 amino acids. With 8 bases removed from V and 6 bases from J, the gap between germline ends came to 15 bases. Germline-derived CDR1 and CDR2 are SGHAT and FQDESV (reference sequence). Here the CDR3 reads CASRKEGRDTQYF. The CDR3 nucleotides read TGTGCCAGCCGCAAGGAGGGCCGGGATACGCAGTATTTT.

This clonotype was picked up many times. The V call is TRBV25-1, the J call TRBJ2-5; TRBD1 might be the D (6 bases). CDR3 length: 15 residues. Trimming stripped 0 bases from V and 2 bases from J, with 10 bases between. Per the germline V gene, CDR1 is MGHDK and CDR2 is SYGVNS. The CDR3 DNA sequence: TGTGCCAGCAGTGAATATGAGGGGGTTCAAGAGACCCAGTACTTC. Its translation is CASSEYEGVQETQYF.

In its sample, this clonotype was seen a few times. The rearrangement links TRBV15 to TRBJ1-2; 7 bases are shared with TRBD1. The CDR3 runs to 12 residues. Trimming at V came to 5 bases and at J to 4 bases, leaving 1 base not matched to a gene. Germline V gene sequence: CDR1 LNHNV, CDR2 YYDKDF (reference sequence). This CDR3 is CATSGTAYGYTF. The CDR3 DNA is TGTGCCACCAGCGGGACAGCCTATGGCTACACCTTC.

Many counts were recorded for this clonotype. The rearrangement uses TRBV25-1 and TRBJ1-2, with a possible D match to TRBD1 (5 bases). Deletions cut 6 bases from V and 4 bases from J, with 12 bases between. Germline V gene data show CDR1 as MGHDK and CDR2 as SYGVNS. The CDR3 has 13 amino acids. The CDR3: CASRGREAYGYTF. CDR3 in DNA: TGTGCCAGCAGAGGCAGGGAGGCCTATGGCTACACCTTC.

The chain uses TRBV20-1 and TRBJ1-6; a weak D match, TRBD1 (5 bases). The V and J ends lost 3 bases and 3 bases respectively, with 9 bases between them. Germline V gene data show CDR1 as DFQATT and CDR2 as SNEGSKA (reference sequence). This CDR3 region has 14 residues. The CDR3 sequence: CSASGGFYNSPLHF. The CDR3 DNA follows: TGCAGTGCTAGCGGGGGGTTCTATAATTCACCCCTCCACTTT.

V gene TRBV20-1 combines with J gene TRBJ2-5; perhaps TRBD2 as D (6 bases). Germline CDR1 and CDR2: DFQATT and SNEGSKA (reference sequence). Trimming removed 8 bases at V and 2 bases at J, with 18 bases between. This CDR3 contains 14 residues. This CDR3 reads CSTKTGRGQETQYF. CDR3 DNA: TGCAGTACTAAGACTGGACGGGGGCAAGAGACCCAGTACTTC.